This is a list of T cell receptor beta chains from one sample in a study of blood T cell repertoires in COVID-19. Assay used: immunoSEQ multiplex PCR; TCRdb lists only in-frame clones, some missing. The table has 350,000 to 500,000 clones, roughly 90% seen once. Sample: PBMCs or T cells enriched from blood (not recorded which). The receptors originated from a woman aged 18-35 years who had been exposed to COVID-19. Both conserved end residues are part of each CDR3. D genes are given only for firm matches. The size of a clone is reported for some rows only, either as once, few or many, or as a class for expanded clones.

cdr3_length: 16; j_call: TRBJ2-3; v_call: TRBV7-2; d_call: TRBD1; clone_size: -; cdr3_aa: CASSLGTGAGTDTQYF; cdr3_nt: TGTGCCAGCAGCTTAGGGACAGGGGCTGGGACAGATACGCAGTATTTT
cdr3_length: 12; j_call: TRBJ1-2; v_call: TRBV5-1; d_call: -; clone_size: -; cdr3_aa: CASSLDTYGYTF; cdr3_nt: TGCGCCAGCAGCCTCGACACCTATGGCTACACCTTC
cdr3_length: 14; j_call: TRBJ1-3; v_call: TRBV28; d_call: TRBD1; clone_size: few; cdr3_aa: CASSSGGTGNTIYF; cdr3_nt: TGTGCCAGCAGTTCAGGGGGGACCGGAAACACCATATATTTT
cdr3_length: 15; j_call: TRBJ1-6; v_call: TRBV7-3; d_call: -; clone_size: once; cdr3_aa: CASRKGGTENSPLHF; cdr3_nt: TGTGCCAGCAGGAAAGGCGGGACGGAGAATTCACCCCTCCACTTT
cdr3_length: 12; j_call: TRBJ2-5; v_call: TRBV6-5; d_call: -; clone_size: -; cdr3_aa: CASRPRDATQYF; cdr3_nt: TGTGCCAGCAGACCCAGGGATGCGACCCAGTACTTC
cdr3_length: 15; j_call: TRBJ1-2; v_call: TRBV9; d_call: -; clone_size: -; cdr3_aa: CASSATPDTLYGYTF; cdr3_nt: TGTGCCAGCAGCGCTACTCCTGACACTCTCTATGGCTACACCTTC
cdr3_length: 15; j_call: TRBJ2-3; v_call: TRBV4-1; d_call: TRBD1; clone_size: -; cdr3_aa: CASSGRDRGTDTQYF; cdr3_nt: TGCGCCAGCAGTGGCCGGGACAGGGGTACAGATACGCAGTATTTT
cdr3_length: 16; j_call: TRBJ2-2; v_call: TRBV23-1; d_call: TRBD1; clone_size: -; cdr3_aa: CASSQWVDRGTGELFF; cdr3_nt: TGCGCCAGCAGTCAATGGGTAGACAGGGGGACCGGGGAGCTGTTTTTT
cdr3_length: 13; j_call: TRBJ1-2; v_call: TRBV29-1; d_call: -; clone_size: -; cdr3_aa: CSVEPTGFGGYTF; cdr3_nt: TGCAGCGTTGAACCCACAGGGTTTGGCGGCTACACCTTC
cdr3_length: 14; j_call: TRBJ1-6; v_call: TRBV2; d_call: -; clone_size: -; cdr3_aa: CASTTTGGNSPLHF; cdr3_nt: TGTGCCAGCACCACCACGGGTGGGAATTCACCCCTCCACTTT
cdr3_length: 14; j_call: TRBJ2-3; v_call: TRBV28; d_call: -; clone_size: -; cdr3_aa: CASSPNSRGLTQYF; cdr3_nt: TGTGCCAGCAGTCCAAACTCTAGGGGCCTTACGCAGTATTTT
cdr3_length: 13; j_call: TRBJ1-1; v_call: TRBV4-1; d_call: -; clone_size: -; cdr3_aa: CASSQDWGPEAFF; cdr3_nt: TGCGCCAGCAGCCAAGATTGGGGGCCTGAAGCTTTCTTT
cdr3_length: 13; j_call: TRBJ1-1; v_call: TRBV30; d_call: -; clone_size: -; cdr3_aa: CAWMGGVVTEAFF; cdr3_nt: TGTGCCTGGATGGGGGGGGTAGTCACTGAAGCTTTCTTT
cdr3_length: 16; j_call: TRBJ1-1; v_call: TRBV19; d_call: TRBD1; clone_size: -; cdr3_aa: CASGTGRTPRNTEAFF; cdr3_nt: TGTGCCAGCGGGACAGGGAGGACCCCCCGGAACACTGAAGCTTTCTTT
cdr3_length: 15; j_call: TRBJ1-2; v_call: TRBV6-5; d_call: TRBD1; clone_size: -; cdr3_aa: CASWLFGQGNYGYTF; cdr3_nt: TGTGCCAGCTGGCTTTTTGGACAGGGGAACTATGGCTACACCTTC
cdr3_length: 13; j_call: TRBJ2-3; v_call: TRBV5-4; d_call: -; clone_size: once; cdr3_aa: CASSWGPTDTQYF; cdr3_nt: TGTGCCAGCTCCTGGGGGCCCACAGATACGCAGTATTTT
cdr3_length: 17; j_call: TRBJ2-1; v_call: TRBV11-3; d_call: TRBD2; clone_size: -; cdr3_aa: CASSLDPGLAGVGEQFF; cdr3_nt: TGTGCCAGCAGCTTAGATCCGGGACTAGCGGGAGTAGGGGAGCAGTTCTTC
cdr3_length: 14; j_call: TRBJ1-4; v_call: TRBV19; d_call: -; clone_size: -; cdr3_aa: CASSIGGNNEKLFF; cdr3_nt: TGTGCCAGTAGTATAGGAGGGAATAATGAAAAACTGTTTTTT
cdr3_length: 15; j_call: TRBJ2-3; v_call: TRBV18; d_call: TRBD1; clone_size: -; cdr3_aa: CASSRDRFSTDTQYF; cdr3_nt: TGTGCCAGCTCACGGGACAGGTTTAGCACAGATACGCAGTATTTT
cdr3_length: 15; j_call: TRBJ2-7; v_call: TRBV5-4; d_call: TRBD2; clone_size: once; cdr3_aa: CASSLAGTSGIEQYF; cdr3_nt: TGTGCCAGCAGCTTGGCAGGGACTAGCGGGATCGAGCAGTACTTC
cdr3_length: 14; j_call: TRBJ2-7; v_call: TRBV28; d_call: -; clone_size: -; cdr3_aa: CASSWTASFYEQYF; cdr3_nt: TGTGCCAGCAGTTGGACAGCCAGTTTCTACGAGCAGTACTTC
cdr3_length: 15; j_call: TRBJ2-3; v_call: TRBV9; d_call: -; clone_size: -; cdr3_aa: CASTRADLRTDTQYF; cdr3_nt: TGTGCCAGCACCCGCGCGGACTTGCGCACAGATACGCAGTATTTT
cdr3_length: 15; j_call: TRBJ2-7; v_call: TRBV12-2; d_call: -; clone_size: -; cdr3_aa: CASRLRPSGRYEQYF; cdr3_nt: TGTGCAAGTCGCTTAAGGCCTAGCGGGAGGTACGAGCAGTACTTC
cdr3_length: 12; j_call: TRBJ1-2; v_call: TRBV3-1/TRBV3-2; d_call: -; clone_size: -; cdr3_aa: CASSQSGGGYTF; cdr3_nt: TGTGCCAGCAGCCAGTCGGGGGGAGGCTACACCTTC
cdr3_length: 13; j_call: TRBJ1-4; v_call: TRBV28; d_call: -; clone_size: few; cdr3_aa: CASSLTANEKLFF; cdr3_nt: TGTGCCAGCAGTTTGACAGCTAATGAAAAACTGTTTTTT
cdr3_length: 16; j_call: TRBJ2-7; v_call: TRBV7-2; d_call: TRBD1; clone_size: -; cdr3_aa: CASSLATGYNSYEQYF; cdr3_nt: TGTGCCAGCAGCTTAGCGACAGGGTATAACTCCTACGAGCAGTACTTC
cdr3_length: 13; j_call: TRBJ2-1; v_call: TRBV7-2; d_call: -; clone_size: -; cdr3_aa: CASSPHSGIWQFF; cdr3_nt: TGTGCCAGCAGCCCCCACTCGGGGATTTGGCAGTTCTTC
cdr3_length: 16; j_call: TRBJ1-5; v_call: TRBV10-2; d_call: TRBD1; clone_size: -; cdr3_aa: CASSESQGAGNQPQHF; cdr3_nt: TGCGCCAGCAGTGAGTCGCAGGGGGCGGGCAATCAGCCCCAGCATTTT
cdr3_length: 15; j_call: TRBJ2-7; v_call: TRBV28; d_call: TRBD2; clone_size: once; cdr3_aa: CASRPQGLAGYEQYF; cdr3_nt: TGTGCCAGCAGACCCCAGGGACTAGCAGGCTACGAGCAGTACTTC
cdr3_length: 13; j_call: TRBJ2-1; v_call: TRBV7-2; d_call: -; clone_size: -; cdr3_aa: CASSLWSNNEQFF; cdr3_nt: TGTGCCAGCAGCCTGTGGAGTAACAATGAGCAGTTCTTC
cdr3_length: 13; j_call: TRBJ2-3; v_call: TRBV29-1; d_call: TRBD1; clone_size: -; cdr3_aa: CSGGTAARDTQYF; cdr3_nt: TGCAGCGGTGGGACAGCGGCACGAGATACGCAGTATTTT
cdr3_length: 18; j_call: TRBJ2-6; v_call: TRBV7-8; d_call: TRBD1; clone_size: -; cdr3_aa: CASSLVGQGRSGANVLTF; cdr3_nt: TGTGCCAGCAGCTTAGTCGGACAGGGACGCTCTGGGGCCAACGTCCTGACTTTC
cdr3_length: 17; j_call: TRBJ2-5; v_call: TRBV20-1; d_call: TRBD2; clone_size: -; cdr3_aa: CSASKLAGVRLSETQYF; cdr3_nt: TGCAGTGCTAGTAAACTAGCGGGAGTTCGATTGTCAGAGACCCAGTACTTC
cdr3_length: 14; j_call: TRBJ2-3; v_call: TRBV5-4; d_call: TRBD2; clone_size: -; cdr3_aa: CASRKGLALDTQYF; cdr3_nt: TGTGCCAGCAGAAAGGGACTAGCATTAGATACGCAGTATTTT
cdr3_length: 12; j_call: TRBJ2-5; v_call: TRBV29-1; d_call: -; clone_size: -; cdr3_aa: CSGGTVQETQYF; cdr3_nt: TGCAGCGGCGGGACTGTCCAAGAGACCCAGTACTTC
cdr3_length: 15; j_call: TRBJ1-4; v_call: TRBV15; d_call: TRBD1; clone_size: -; cdr3_aa: CATRPRQGVGEKLFF; cdr3_nt: TGTGCCACCAGACCTCGACAGGGAGTGGGTGAAAAACTGTTTTTT
cdr3_length: 12; j_call: TRBJ1-2; v_call: TRBV10-3; d_call: -; clone_size: -; cdr3_aa: CAISESTGSNTF; cdr3_nt: TGTGCCATCAGTGAGTCGACAGGCTCGAACACCTTC
cdr3_length: 15; j_call: TRBJ2-5; v_call: TRBV15; d_call: TRBD1; clone_size: -; cdr3_aa: CATSPRTGGGETQYF; cdr3_nt: TGTGCCACCAGCCCTCGGACAGGGGGTGGGGAGACCCAGTACTTC
cdr3_length: 16; j_call: TRBJ2-5; v_call: TRBV5-1; d_call: -; clone_size: -; cdr3_aa: CASSLYSGGITETQYF; cdr3_nt: TGCGCCAGCAGCTTGTATTCAGGGGGGATTACGGAGACCCAGTACTTC
cdr3_length: 16; j_call: TRBJ2-3; v_call: TRBV19; d_call: TRBD2; clone_size: -; cdr3_aa: CASSVLAGGSTDTQYF; cdr3_nt: TGTGCCAGTAGTGTTCTAGCGGGAGGGTCCACAGATACGCAGTATTTT